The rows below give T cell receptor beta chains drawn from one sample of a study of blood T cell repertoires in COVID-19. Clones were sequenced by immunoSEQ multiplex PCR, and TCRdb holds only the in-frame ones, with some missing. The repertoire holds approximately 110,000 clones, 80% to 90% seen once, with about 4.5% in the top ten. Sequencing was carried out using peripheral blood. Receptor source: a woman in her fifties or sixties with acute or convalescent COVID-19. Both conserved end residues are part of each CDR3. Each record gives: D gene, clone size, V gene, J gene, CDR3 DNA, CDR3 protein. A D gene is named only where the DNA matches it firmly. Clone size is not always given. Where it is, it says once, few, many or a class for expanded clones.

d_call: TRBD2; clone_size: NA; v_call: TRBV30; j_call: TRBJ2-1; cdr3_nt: TGTGCCTGGACCGAACTGGGGATGCGGGAGGGCCTTGGGAATGAGCAGTTCTTC; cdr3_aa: CAWTELGMREGLGNEQFF
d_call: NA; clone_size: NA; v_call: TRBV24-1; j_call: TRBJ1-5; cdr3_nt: TGTGCCACCAGTGATGCCCAGGGTAACAATCAGCCCCAGCATTTT; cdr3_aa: CATSDAQGNNQPQHF
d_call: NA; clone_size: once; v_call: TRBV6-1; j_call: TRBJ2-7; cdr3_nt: TGTGCCAGCCGTGAAGGGGGACTATACGAGCAGTACTTC; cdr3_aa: CASREGGLYEQYF
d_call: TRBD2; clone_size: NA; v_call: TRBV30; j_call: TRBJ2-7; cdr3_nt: TGTGCCTGGAGCGAGGGACTAGGACGCTCCGAGCAGTACTTC; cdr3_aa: CAWSEGLGRSEQYF
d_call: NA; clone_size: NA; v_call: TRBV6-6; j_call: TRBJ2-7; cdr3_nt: TGTGCCACATGGGAAGGGGTTGCCTACGAGCAGTACTTC; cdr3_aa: CATWEGVAYEQYF
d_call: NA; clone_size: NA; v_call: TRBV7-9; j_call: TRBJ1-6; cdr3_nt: TGTGCCAGCAGCGCCAGAGACAGAGATAATTCACCCCTCCACTTT; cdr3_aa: CASSARDRDNSPLHF
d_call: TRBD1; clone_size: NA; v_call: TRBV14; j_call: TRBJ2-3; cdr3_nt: TGTGCCAGCAGCCAAGAATTGCGGACAGGGGGCATGGCAGATACGCAGTATTTT; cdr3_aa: CASSQELRTGGMADTQYF
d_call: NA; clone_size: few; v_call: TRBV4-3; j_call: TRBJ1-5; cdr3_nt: TGCGCCAGCAGCCAAGATGCGGGTAATCAGCCCCAGCATTTT; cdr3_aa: CASSQDAGNQPQHF
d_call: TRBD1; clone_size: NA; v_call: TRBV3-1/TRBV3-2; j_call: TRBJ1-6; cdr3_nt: TGTGCCAGCAGCCCGAGACAGGGTCCACCCCTCCACTTT; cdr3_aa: CASSPRQGPPLHF
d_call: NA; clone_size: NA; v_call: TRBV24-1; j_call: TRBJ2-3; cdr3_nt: TGTGCCACCAGTGACCAGGGAAGAGGTACGCAGTATTTT; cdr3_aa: CATSDQGRGTQYF
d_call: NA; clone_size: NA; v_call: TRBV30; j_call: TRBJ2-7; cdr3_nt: TGTGCCTGGTTTGGGCAGGGTGCCTACGAGCAGTACTTC; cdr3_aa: CAWFGQGAYEQYF
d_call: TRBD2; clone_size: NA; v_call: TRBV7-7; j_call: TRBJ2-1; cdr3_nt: TGTGCTAGCAGCTACAAGACTAGCGGGAGTCCGGACAATGAGCAGTTCTTC; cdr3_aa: CASSYKTSGSPDNEQFF
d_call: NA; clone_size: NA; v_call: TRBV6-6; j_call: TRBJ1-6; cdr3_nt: TGTGCCAGCGTCCAGACAAGTCGAAGCCCCCTCCACTTT; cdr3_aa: CASVQTSRSPLHF
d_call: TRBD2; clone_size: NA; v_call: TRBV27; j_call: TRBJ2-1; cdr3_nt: TGTGCCAGCCGGGAGCGGGGGCGCTCCTACAATGAGCAGTTCTTC; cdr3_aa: CASRERGRSYNEQFF